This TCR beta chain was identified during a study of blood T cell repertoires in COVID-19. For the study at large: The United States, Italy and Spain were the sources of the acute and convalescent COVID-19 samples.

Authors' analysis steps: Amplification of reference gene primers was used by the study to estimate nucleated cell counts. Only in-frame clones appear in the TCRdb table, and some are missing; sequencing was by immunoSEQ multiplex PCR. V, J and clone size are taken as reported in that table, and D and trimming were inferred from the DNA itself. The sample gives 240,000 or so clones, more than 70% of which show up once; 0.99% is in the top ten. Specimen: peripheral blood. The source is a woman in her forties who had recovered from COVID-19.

The CDR3 region has the DNA TGTGCCAGCAGCCAAACCAACGGCTATGGCTACACCTTC. It is translated as CASSQTNGYGYTF. V is TRBV14 and J is TRBJ1-2; D gene ambiguous. V gave up 2 bases and J gave up 4 bases, with 8 bases separating them. Germline CDR1 reads SGHDN; CDR2 reads FVKESK. CDR3 length: 13 residues.